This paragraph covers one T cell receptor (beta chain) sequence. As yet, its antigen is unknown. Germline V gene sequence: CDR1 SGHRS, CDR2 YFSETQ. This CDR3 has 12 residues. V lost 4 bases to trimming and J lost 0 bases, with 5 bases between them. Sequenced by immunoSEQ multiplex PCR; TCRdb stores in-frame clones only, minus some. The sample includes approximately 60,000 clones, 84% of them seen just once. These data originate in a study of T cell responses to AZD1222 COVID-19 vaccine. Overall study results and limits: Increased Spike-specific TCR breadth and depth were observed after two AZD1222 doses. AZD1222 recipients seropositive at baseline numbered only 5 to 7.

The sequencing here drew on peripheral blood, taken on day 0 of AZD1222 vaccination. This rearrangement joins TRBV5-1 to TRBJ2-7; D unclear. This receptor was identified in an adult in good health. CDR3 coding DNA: TGCGCCAGCAGCCTCAACTCCTACGAGCAGTACTTC. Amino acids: CASSLNSYEQYF.